This TCR beta chain is drawn from a study of T cell repertoires in ileal Crohn's disease. The time point was: inflamed ileum from the surgical specimen. On this clone: What it binds is unknown.

The study's findings and limits: Mucosal expansions were suggested to be mainly CD8 T cells.

Sequencing was performed with immunoSEQ multiplex PCR; in TCRdb, only in-frame clones are kept and a portion is missing. Of around 15,000 clones listed, roughly 80% were seen once; the top ten hold about 14%. V was trimmed by 5 bases and J by 2 bases, leaving 13 bases between them. CDR1 LNHNV and CDR2 YYDKDF come from the germline V gene (reference sequence). There are 15 residues in the CDR3. The chain couples TRBV15 to TRBJ1-5; maybe TRBD1 (6 bases). The sequencing input was ileal tissue. This receptor was obtained from an adult with Crohn's disease. The CDR3 sequence is CATSGVRGGNQPQHF. The CDR3 region has the DNA TGTGCCACCAGCGGCGTCAGGGGCGGCAATCAGCCCCAGCATTTT. Full variable domain (outside the CDR3, taken from reference TRBV15 and TRBJ1-5): DAMVIQNPRYQVTQFGKPVTLSCSQTLNHNVMYWYQQKSSQAPKLLFHYYDKDFNNEADTPDNFQSRRPNTSFCFLDIRSPGLGDTAMYLCATSGVRGGNQPQHFGDGTRLSIL.